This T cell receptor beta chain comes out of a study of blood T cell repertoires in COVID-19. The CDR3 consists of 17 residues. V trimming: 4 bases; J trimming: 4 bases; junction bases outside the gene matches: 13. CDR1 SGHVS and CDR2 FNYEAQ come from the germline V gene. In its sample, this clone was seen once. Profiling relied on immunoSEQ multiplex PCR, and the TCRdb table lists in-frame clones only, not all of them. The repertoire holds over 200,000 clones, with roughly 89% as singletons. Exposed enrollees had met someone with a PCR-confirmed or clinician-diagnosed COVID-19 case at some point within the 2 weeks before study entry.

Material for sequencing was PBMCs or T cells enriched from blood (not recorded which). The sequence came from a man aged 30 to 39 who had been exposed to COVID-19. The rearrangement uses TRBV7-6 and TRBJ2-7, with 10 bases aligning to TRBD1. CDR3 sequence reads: CASSSRPGDRGLYEQYF. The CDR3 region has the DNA TGTGCCAGCAGCTCCCGACCGGGGGACAGGGGCCTATACGAGCAGTACTTC.